Below, 9 T cell receptor beta chains from the same sample are listed, as sequenced in a study of T cell repertoires in ileal Crohn's disease. Profiling relied on immunoSEQ multiplex PCR, and the TCRdb table lists in-frame clones only, not all of them. The sample has roughly 15,000 clones; over 80% are singletons. Sequenced material: ileal tissue. The receptors originated from an adult with Crohn's disease.

The chain combines TRBV5-1 with TRBJ1-6; 7 bases agree with TRBD1. This CDR3 region has 16 residues. With V trimmed by 4 bases and J by 5 bases, 9 bases remained unmatched. From germline, CDR1 is SGHRS and CDR2 YFSETQ. This chain's CDR3 is CASSPGTVPNNSPLHF. The CDR3 DNA reads TGCGCCAGCAGCCCGGGGACAGTACCTAATAATTCACCCCTCCACTTT.

This chain links TRBV16 with TRBJ1-1; D perhaps matches TRBD1 (5 bases). The ends were cut back, 8 bases at V and 0 bases at J, with 10 bases in the middle. Germline V gives CDR1 KGHSY, CDR2 FQNENV. The CDR3 runs 13 residues. This CDR3 is CASSDSLNTEAFF. In nucleotides, the CDR3 is TGTGCCAGCTCAGACAGCCTGAACACTGAAGCTTTCTTT. The full variable domain, completed using reference TRBV16 and TRBJ1-1, is GEEVAQTPKHLVRGEGQKAKLYCAPIKGHSYVFWYQQVLKNEFKFLISFQNENVFDETGMPKERFSAKCLPNSPCSLEIQATKLEDSAVYFCASSDSLNTEAFFGQGTRLTVV.

A few counts support this clone. The chain joins TRBV5-5 to TRBJ1-1; the D gene is possibly TRBD1 (5 bases). The ends were cut back, 0 bases at V and 13 bases at J, with 10 bases in the middle. This CDR3 is 11 amino acids long. Germline lookup yields CDR1 SGHKS and CDR2 YYEKEE (reference sequence). The CDR3 DNA sequence: TGTGCCAGCAGCTTGGGTTCAGGGAATTTCTTT. Translating it yields CASSLGSGNFF.

The CDR3 region has the DNA TGTGCCAGCAGCCAGACAGGGGTAGGGGAGACCCAGTACTTC. As protein: CASSQTGVGETQYF. The genes are TRBV6-6 and TRBJ2-5, with 8 bases identical to TRBD1. The CDR3 totals 14 residues. Trimming removed 6 bases from V and 5 bases from J; junction bases left unmatched: 8. CDR1 is MNHNY, CDR2 SVGAGI, per germline (reference sequence).

Only a few counts were recorded for this clone. This chain connects TRBV9 to TRBJ2-5, with 15 bases lining up with TRBD2. This CDR3 is built from 18 residues. Germline V lookup: CDR1 SGDLS, CDR2 YYNGEE. J gave up 2 bases and V 0 bases, and 5 bases lay outside the gene matches. The CDR3 DNA reads as TGTGCCAGCAGCGTAGGAGGGACTAGCGGGGGGCGGCAAGAGACCCAGTACTTC. It codes for CASSVGGTSGGRQETQYF.

The J gene is TRBJ1-5, the V gene TRBV4-3; D might be TRBD1 (5 bases). V was cut by 2 bases and J by 2 bases, with 19 bases left in between. The CDR3 loop spans 18 amino acids. Germline values: CDR1 LGHNA, CDR2 YSLEER. The CDR3 DNA reads TGCGCCAGCAGCCAATCCCTGCCACCAGGGTTGGGCAATCAGCCCCAGCATTTT. Residues: CASSQSLPPGLGNQPQHF.

This clone was seen only once. The V gene is TRBV2, the J gene TRBJ2-5; TRBD1 matches 8 bases. Unmatched junction bases numbered 11, after V lost 10 bases and J lost 7 bases. In germline, CDR1 is SNHLY, CDR2 FYNNEI. The CDR3 spans 13 residues. Here the CDR3 DNA reads TGTGCCACACTCCCAGGGGGCGCGGGGACCCAGTACTTC. This gives the protein CATLPGGAGTQYF.

About this clone: The same CDR3 is also encoded by other DNA sequences in this sample. V usage is TRBV19 and J usage is TRBJ1-3; no firm D call. The length of the CDR3 is 15 residues. The germline CDR1 and CDR2 sequences are LNHDA and SQIVND (reference sequence). The V end was cut by 3 bases, the J end by 4 bases, with 13 bases between. The CDR3 region is CASSIYRLPGNTIYF. The CDR3, as DNA: TGTGCCAGTAGTATTTATCGACTACCGGGAAACACCATATATTTT.

The genes are TRBV12-5 and TRBJ2-1; 7 bases align to TRBD1. Germline V gene sequence: CDR1 LGHNT, CDR2 FRNRAP. The CDR3 length is 14 residues. The ends lost 4 bases at V and 15 bases at J; junction bases unmatched: 15. The CDR3 here is CASGSTGERPGLFF. DNA for the CDR3: TGTGCTAGTGGTTCCACAGGGGAACGGCCAGGTCTGTTCTTC. Based on the CDR3 plus reference TRBV12-5 and TRBJ2-1, the full variable domain is DARVTQTPRHKVTEMGQEVTMRCQPILGHNTVFWYRQTMMQGLELLAYFRNRAPLDDSGMPKDRFSAEMPDATLATLKIQPSEPRDSAVYFCASGSTGERPGLFFGPGTRLTVL.